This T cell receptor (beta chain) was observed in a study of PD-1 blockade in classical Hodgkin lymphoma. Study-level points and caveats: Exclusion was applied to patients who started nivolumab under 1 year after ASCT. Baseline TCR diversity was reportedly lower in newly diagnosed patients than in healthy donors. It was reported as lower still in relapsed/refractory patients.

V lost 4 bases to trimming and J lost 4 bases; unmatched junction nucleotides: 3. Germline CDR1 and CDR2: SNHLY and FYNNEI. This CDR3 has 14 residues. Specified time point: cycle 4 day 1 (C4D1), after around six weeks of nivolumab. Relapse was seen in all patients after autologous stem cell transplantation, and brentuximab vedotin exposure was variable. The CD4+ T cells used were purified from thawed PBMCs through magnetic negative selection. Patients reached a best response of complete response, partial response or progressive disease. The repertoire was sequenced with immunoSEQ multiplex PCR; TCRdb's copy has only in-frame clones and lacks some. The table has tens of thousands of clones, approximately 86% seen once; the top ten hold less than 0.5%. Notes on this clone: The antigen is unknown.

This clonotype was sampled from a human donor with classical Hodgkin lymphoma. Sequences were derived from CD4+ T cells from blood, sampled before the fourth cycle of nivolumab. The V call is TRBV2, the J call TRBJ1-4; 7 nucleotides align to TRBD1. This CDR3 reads CASSADRLNEKLFF. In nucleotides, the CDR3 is TGTGCCAGCAGTGCGGACAGGCTTAATGAAAAACTGTTTTTT.